This T cell receptor beta chain was captured by sequencing in a study of CD8 T cells in ankylosing spondylitis. The CDR3 extends over 14 amino acids. Germline V gene lookup returns CDR1 MDHEN and CDR2 SYDVKM. The J segment lost 3 bases and the V segment lost 6 bases, leaving 7 bases of the junction unmatched. The table lists this clonotype with many counts. One entry per CDR3 protein, called by TCRdb with MiXCR from the 5' RACE reads. Among 210,000 or so distinct CDR3 sequences listed, 7.5% to 9.5% were seen once. This rearrangement joins TRBV28 to TRBJ1-1; the match to TRBD1 covers 7 bases. This sequence originates from a female donor with ankylosing spondylitis or in good health (not recorded which). Specimen: blood, either unsorted or a sorted T cell fraction (not recorded which). The CDR3 nucleotides are TGTGCCAGCAGGATATACGACAGGGACACTGAAGCTTTCTTT. Protein product: CASRIYDRDTEAFF.